This entry describes one TCR beta chain. This specimen belongs to a study of T cell changes during pregnancy in multiple sclerosis. In germline, CDR1 is MGHRA, CDR2 YSYEKL. The ends were cut back, 0 bases at V and 3 bases at J, with 14 bases in the middle. CDR3 size: 17 residues. TCRdb keeps only in-frame clones here, not all; method: immunoSEQ multiplex PCR. The sample records roughly 35,000 clones, approximately 92% being singletons. Sequencing used PBMCs (not recorded whether the cells were cultured). The source is a female donor with multiple sclerosis, enrolled in a pregnancy study. The rearrangement links TRBV4-1 to TRBJ2-2; D not certain. CDR3 in amino acids: CASSQEGLVIDTGELFF. The CDR3, as DNA: TGCGCCAGCAGCCAAGAAGGGCTAGTAATTGACACCGGGGAGCTGTTTTTT.